This T cell receptor (beta chain) appears in the sequencing data of a study of regulatory T cells in long-lasting Graves disease (dated by TCRdb to the early 2020s). Study-level background: Newly diagnosed Graves' disease patients had taken antithyroid drugs for less than 3 months. The study was conducted in China and was registered as a clinical trial. Peripheral blood TCR sequencing and RNA sequencing compared persistent Graves' disease patients with newly diagnosed Graves' disease patients. A total of around 35 samples underwent TCR sequencing, from around 13 patients with persistent Graves' disease and some 20 patients with newly diagnosed Graves' disease. The paper's findings and limits, for the study overall: Because the primary lesion, thyroid tissue, could not be accessed, the study looked at peripheral blood alone. As a limitation, the authors acknowledged that the small sample size may reduce accuracy. Compared with newly diagnosed patients, patients with persistent Graves' disease had lower TCR Shannon entropy and fewer highly expanded clones, which suggests clonal expansion. Patients with persistent disease shared more public clonotypes (about 3,000) than newly diagnosed patients did (around 980). Sequencing and analysis were limited to the TCR beta chain. Persistent disease showed preferential use of TRBV28, TRBJ1-2 and TRBJ2-5, whereas newly diagnosed disease favored TRBV20-1 and TRBJ2-1.

Explained via the paper, the time point label denotes: newly diagnosed GD, antithyroid drugs for less than 3 months. For both TCR sequencing and RNA sequencing, RNA was extracted from PBMCs using TRIzol. The diagnosis of Graves' disease followed American Thyroid Association guidelines. The patients came from an endocrinology department in Xi'an, China. From each patient, around 9 milliliters of peripheral blood was collected into an EDTA anticoagulant tube. Ficoll Paque Plus density gradient separation was used to isolate PBMCs, and no further T cell sorting was performed. An Agilent 2100 Bioanalyzer and agarose gel were used to check RNA quality, while a NanoDrop 2000 measured RNA concentration. This clonotype was counted only a few times. Which antigen it targets is not known. No much larger clonotype is one base removed from it; base qualities were not supplied. Trimming removed 3 bases from V and 4 bases from J; the gene matches leave 2 bases unexplained. The germline V gene (reference sequence) sets CDR1 to DFQATT and CDR2 to SNEGSKA. From the cysteine up to the phenylalanine, the CDR3 has a length of 13 residues. The retained sequence is limited to the CDR3, 39 bases, with the frame set at the first base.

The library was produced with multiplex PCR. Sequenced using an Illumina HiSeq 4000. TCR beta libraries were built with iRepertoire HTBI primers and Arm-PCR amplification of CDR3 regions. Before sequencing, the PCR products went through gel purification. As for the authors' bioinformatics: Gene usage analysis of CDR3 amino acid clonotypes relied on the 55 to 80 TRBV and around 14 TRBJ segments identified across samples. Filtered high-quality paired reads were merged into contigs using COPE and FqMerger. BLAST was used to align contigs to IMGT TRBV, TRBD and TRBJ reference genes, with CDR3 defined following IMGT. Highly expanded clones were defined as clonotypes with a frequency above 0.1%. Shannon entropy was used to measure repertoire diversity, and the Gini coefficient was used to measure V-J evenness. A clonotype was considered public if more than one individual shared it. TCRdb reanalyzed the raw reads on its own, using fastp at Q25 for trimming and MiXCR for clone calling, and kept in-frame beta chains. Rows matching on CDR3 protein sequence are summarized as one entry with the most common DNA and genes. For this entry, the V and J calls and clone size follow TCRdb and not the study's own pipeline. In all, the sample holds about 400,000 distinct CDR3 sequences, and approximately 15% of those were seen once. About 8.2% of the sample belongs to the ten largest clones.

The same sample was also studied in work on T cells in Graves' hyperthyroidism and ophthalmopathy. As the second study states: Stable Graves' hyperthyroidism was defined as the absence of progression to ophthalmopathy over 18 months of follow-up. Hyperthyroidism patients were newly diagnosed, had a disease duration of under 2 months, and were aged 18 to 65 years. Patients with uncontrolled infections, other autoimmune diseases, pregnancy or lactation were excluded. Diagnoses relied on clinical symptoms, serum thyroxine and TRAb, thyroid ultrasound and orbital computed tomography. The TCR CDR3 was subjected to a first round of RT-PCR using the HTBI primer set and the Qiagen OneStep RT-PCR kit. Most expanded thyroid clonotypes (frequency above 0.001) were also found in blood, which suggests that blood repertoires may mirror thyroid immune responses. In cross-validation, a model built on a 13 V-J signature told ophthalmopathy apart from stable hyperthyroidism with roughly 87% sensitivity and 81% to 82% specificity, and in testing the same model reached 80%/75%. In validation, the model predicted progression to ophthalmopathy with about 71% sensitivity and about 73% specificity, a median of roughly seven months before onset. TCR V-J signatures able to tell the groups apart were searched for in a discovery cohort of approximately 95 patients, of whom roughly 42 had Graves' ophthalmopathy and some 60 had stable Graves' hyperthyroidism. Whether ophthalmopathy could be predicted prospectively was tested in an independent validation cohort made up of about 20 hyperthyroidism patients plus 17 patients who later progressed to ophthalmopathy. The 95 to 100 discovery patients were randomly divided into training and test sets at a 7:3 ratio. Thyroid tissue and blood T-cell repertoires from six Graves' hyperthyroidism patients were also compared in the study. Once sampling was done, hyperthyroidism patients were given methimazole at a starting dose of 30 mg daily, whereas ophthalmopathy patients were given high-dose intravenous methylprednisolone. Libraries were constructed in a second round of multiplex PCR, after which size selection and purification were performed. Paired-end sequencing of the libraries was performed with 100 bp reads on an Illumina HiSeq2000. SOAPnuke was used to process the raw data, with reads discarded if the reads contained adapters or uncalled bases, had a mean Phred below 15, or lacked an exact constant-primer or identifier match. High-quality paired reads were merged with COPE v1.2.5, and unique nucleotide sequences were defined as clonotypes. MiTCR v1.1 was used to align the clonotypes against IMGT TRBV, TRBD and TRBJ reference segments. Analysis was restricted to V-J combinations with a frequency above 0.0001, which covered about 99% of repertoires. The TCS score was defined as F50 (clonal expansion) divided by E x V (chaos), with BLOSUM62-based TCRdist calculated between CDR3 peptides within each V-J. Welch's t-statistics and random forest reduced 450 to 600 V-J features to 13, which were used in a naive Bayes classifier (R e1071). No statistical method was used to set the sample size in advance, and investigators knew the group allocation. According to the paper, TCR Vbeta CDR3 sequencing was carried out on 135 peripheral blood samples, which came from approximately 41 ophthalmopathy, fewer than 80 hyperthyroidism and approximately 17 progressor patients.

The clonotype comes from a woman in her forties with Graves disease. Donor details come from another sample of the same person, matched by shared clones. This chain is built from TRBV20-1 and TRBJ1-5; TRBD1 aligns with 8 central bases. The input for sequencing was peripheral blood mononuclear cells (PBMCs), taken at new diagnosis, from a patient treated with antithyroid drugs. The bases are TGCAGTGCTAGGGGACAGGCGAATCAGCCCCAGCATTTT. This sequence encodes CSARGQANQPQHF.